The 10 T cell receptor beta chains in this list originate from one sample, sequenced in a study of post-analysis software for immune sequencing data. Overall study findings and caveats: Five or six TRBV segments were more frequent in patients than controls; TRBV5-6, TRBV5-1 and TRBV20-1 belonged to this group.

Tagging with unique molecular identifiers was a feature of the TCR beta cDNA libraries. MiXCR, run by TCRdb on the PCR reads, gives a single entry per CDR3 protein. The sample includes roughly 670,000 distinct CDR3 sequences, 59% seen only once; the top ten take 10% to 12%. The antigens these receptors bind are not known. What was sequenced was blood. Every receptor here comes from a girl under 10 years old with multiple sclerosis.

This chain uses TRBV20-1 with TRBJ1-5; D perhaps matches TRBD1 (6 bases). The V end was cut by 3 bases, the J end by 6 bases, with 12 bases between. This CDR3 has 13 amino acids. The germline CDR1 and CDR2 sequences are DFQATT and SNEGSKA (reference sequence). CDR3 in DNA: TGCAGTGCTAGGCAGGGGTCCGGTCAGCCCCAGCATTTT. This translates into CSARQGSGQPQHF.

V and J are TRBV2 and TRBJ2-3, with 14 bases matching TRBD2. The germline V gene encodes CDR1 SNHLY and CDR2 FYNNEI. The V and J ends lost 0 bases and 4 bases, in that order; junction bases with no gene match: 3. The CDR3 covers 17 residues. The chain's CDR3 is CASSEARTSGRPDTQYF. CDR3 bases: TGTGCCAGCAGTGAAGCCCGGACTAGCGGGAGGCCAGATACGCAGTATTTT.

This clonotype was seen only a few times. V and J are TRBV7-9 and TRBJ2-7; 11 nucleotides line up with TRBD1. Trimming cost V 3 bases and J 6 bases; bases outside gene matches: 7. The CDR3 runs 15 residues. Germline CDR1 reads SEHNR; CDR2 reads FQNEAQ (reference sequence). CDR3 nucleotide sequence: TGTGCCAGCAGCTTGGGGCCGGGACAGGGGGGCGAGCAGTACTTC. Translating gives CASSLGPGQGGEQYF.

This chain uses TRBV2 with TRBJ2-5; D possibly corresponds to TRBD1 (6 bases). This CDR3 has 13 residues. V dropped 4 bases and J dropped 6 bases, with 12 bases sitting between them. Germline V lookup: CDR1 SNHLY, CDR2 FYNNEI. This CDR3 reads CASSGAGEKTQYF. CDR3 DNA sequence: TGTGCCAGCAGTGGGGCAGGGGAAAAGACCCAGTACTTC.

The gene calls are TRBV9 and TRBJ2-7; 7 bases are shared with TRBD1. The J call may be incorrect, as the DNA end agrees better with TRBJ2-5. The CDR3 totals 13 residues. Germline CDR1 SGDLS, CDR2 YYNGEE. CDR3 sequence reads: CASSTGVRETQYF. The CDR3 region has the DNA TGTGCCAGCAGCACAGGGGTTAGGGAGACCCAGTACTTC.

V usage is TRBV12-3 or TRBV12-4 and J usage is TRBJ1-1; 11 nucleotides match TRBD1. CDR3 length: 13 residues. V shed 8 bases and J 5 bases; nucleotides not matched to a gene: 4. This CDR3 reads CASLGQGATEAFF. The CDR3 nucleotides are TGTGCCAGCCTAGGACAGGGGGCGACTGAAGCTTTCTTT.

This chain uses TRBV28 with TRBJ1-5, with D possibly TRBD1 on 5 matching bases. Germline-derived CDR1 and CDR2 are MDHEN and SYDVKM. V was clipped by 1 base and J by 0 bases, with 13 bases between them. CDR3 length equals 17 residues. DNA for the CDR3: TGTGCCAGCAGTTTATCGGGCAGGGTCTATAGCAATCAGCCCCAGCATTTT. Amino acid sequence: CASSLSGRVYSNQPQHF. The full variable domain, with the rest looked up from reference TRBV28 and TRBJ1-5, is DVKVTQSSRYLVKRTGEKVFLECVQDMDHENMFWYRQDPGLGLRLIYFSYDVKMKEKGDIPEGYSVSREKKERFSLILESASTNQTSMYLCASSLSGRVYSNQPQHFGDGTRLSIL.

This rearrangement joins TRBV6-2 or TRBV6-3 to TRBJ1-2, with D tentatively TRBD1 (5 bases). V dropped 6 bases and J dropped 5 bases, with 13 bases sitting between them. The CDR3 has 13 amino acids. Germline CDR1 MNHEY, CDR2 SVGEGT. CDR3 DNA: TGTGCCAGCAGCTTAGACAGAAAGTATGGCTACACCTTC. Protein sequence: CASSLDRKYGYTF.

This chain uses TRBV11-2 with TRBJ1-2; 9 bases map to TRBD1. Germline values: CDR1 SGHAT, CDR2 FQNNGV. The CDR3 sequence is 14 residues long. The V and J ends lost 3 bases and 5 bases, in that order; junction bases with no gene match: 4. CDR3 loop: CASSFGTGLYGYTF. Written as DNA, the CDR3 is TGTGCCAGCAGCTTTGGGACAGGGCTATATGGCTACACCTTC.

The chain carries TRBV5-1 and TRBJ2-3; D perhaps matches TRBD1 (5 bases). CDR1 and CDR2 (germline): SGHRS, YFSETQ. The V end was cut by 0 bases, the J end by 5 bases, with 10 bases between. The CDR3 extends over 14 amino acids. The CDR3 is CASSLASGKDTQYF. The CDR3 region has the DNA TGCGCCAGCAGCTTGGCGTCAGGGAAAGATACGCAGTATTTT.